Sequencing of this T cell receptor beta chain was carried out in a study of T cell changes during pregnancy in multiple sclerosis. Sequenced by immunoSEQ multiplex PCR; TCRdb stores in-frame clones only, minus some. The sample lists around 40,000 clones, about 89% occurring once. Germline V gives CDR1 MNHNY, CDR2 SVGAGI (reference sequence). Trimming cost V 6 bases and J 0 bases, with 12 bases left between them. The CDR3 runs to 15 residues. Sequenced here: CD4+ T cells from peripheral blood mononuclear cells, sampled in the third trimester of pregnancy. J is TRBJ2-1 and V is TRBV6-6; possible D gene TRBD2, 5 bases. The sequence derives from a female donor in good health, enrolled as a control in a pregnancy study. CDR3: CASRPTTFSYNEQFF. The CDR3 DNA reads TGTGCCAGCAGGCCGACTACTTTCTCCTACAATGAGCAGTTCTTC.